One and the same sample provided the 30 T cell receptor beta chains below, sequenced in a study of T cells in Graves' hyperthyroidism and ophthalmopathy. TCR beta CDR3 sequences were amplified from RNA transcripts. First-round RT-PCR of the TCR CDR3 relied on the HTBI primer set. TCRdb used MiXCR to reprocess the multiplex PCR reads, holding one entry per CDR3 protein. The data contain over 250,000 distinct CDR3 sequences, around 13% of them singletons. The sequencing input was blood. The receptors stem from a woman between 40 and 55 years old with Graves' ophthalmopathy.

The chain uses TRBV19 and TRBJ2-3; D might be TRBD2 (6 bases). Germline CDR1 and CDR2: LNHDA and SQIVND (reference sequence). The ends were cut back, 7 bases at V and 6 bases at J, with 20 bases in the middle. The CDR3 is 15 residues long. The CDR3 region is CASKQRGGGMDTQYF. CDR3 nucleotides: TGTGCCAGTAAACAGAGGGGTGGAGGGATGGATACGCAGTATTTT.

This clonotype was counted many times. The chain carries TRBV24-1 and TRBJ2-3, with 13 bases identical to TRBD2. The CDR3 sequence is 17 residues long. V lost 1 base, J lost 11 bases, and 11 bases stayed unmatched. Germline CDR1 is KGHDR and CDR2 is SFDVKD. DNA of the CDR3: TGTGCCACCAGTGATTTCGCGGGACTAGCGGGATTGGTGGTGCAGTATTTT. Amino acid sequence: CATSDFAGLAGLVVQYF.

The rearrangement uses TRBV7-9 and TRBJ2-5, with 10 positions matching TRBD1. The V segment lost 2 bases and the J segment 0 bases; nucleotides outside the gene matches: 6. CDR3 length equals 17 residues. CDR1 SEHNR and CDR2 FQNEAQ come from the germline V gene (reference sequence). This CDR3 reads CASSLPGGTGDQETQYF. CDR3 bases: TGTGCCAGCAGCTTACCAGGCGGGACAGGGGACCAAGAGACCCAGTACTTC.

V is TRBV10-3 and J is TRBJ2-7; D is uncertain. From germline, CDR1 is ENHRY and CDR2 SYGVKD. This CDR3 has 14 amino acids. Trimming stripped 0 bases from V and 9 bases from J, with 15 bases between. The CDR3 region has the DNA TGTGCCATCAGTGAGTCGAGGACCCAAGATCGGCAGTACTTC. It codes for CAISESRTQDRQYF.

With regard to this clonotype: This may be a read error, as it is one base from a much larger clone. The chain couples TRBV2 to TRBJ1-6; D gene unclear. Trimming removed 5 bases from V and 11 bases from J, with 16 bases in between. Germline loops: CDR1 SNHLY, CDR2 FYNNEI. The CDR3 contains 14 residues. This CDR3 reads CASSLDGKNPPLHF. For the CDR3, the DNA is TGTGCCAGCAGTCTGGACGGAAAGAATCCACCCCTCCACTTT.

The DNA of the CDR3 is TGTGCCAGCAGCTTGTACAGTTCGGCGGTTTATTCACCCCTCCACTTT. This sequence encodes CASSLYSSAVYSPLHF. This chain links TRBV5-5 with TRBJ1-6; D is unclear. CDR1 SGHKS and CDR2 YYEKEE come from the germline V gene (reference sequence). The CDR3 extends over 16 amino acids. Trimming shortened V by 1 base and J by 8 bases, and 16 bases separated the two germline ends.

With respect to this clonotype: At one of its ends the junction is not consistent with the germline gene, which may arise from a read error. The rearrangement joins TRBV11-3 to TRBJ2-3; D is unclear. Germline CDR1 reads SGHNT; CDR2 reads YENEEA. The CDR3 is 13 amino acids. CDR3 in DNA: TGTGCCAGCAGCCTTCAATCTCCGGATACGCGGTATTTT. Translation: CASSLQSPDTRYF.

The gene calls are TRBV3-1 and TRBJ2-7, with 7 nucleotides matching TRBD1. Germline-derived CDR1 and CDR2 are LGHDT and YNNKEL (reference sequence). The CDR3 totals 15 residues. After removal of 3 bases from V and 2 bases from J, the junction contained 7 bases not matched to a gene. The CDR3 loop is CASSHRQGVAYEQYF. In DNA form, the CDR3 reads TGTGCCAGCAGCCATAGACAGGGAGTCGCCTACGAGCAGTACTTC.

The table lists this clonotype with many counts. The V gene is TRBV3-1, the J gene TRBJ1-2; D is possibly TRBD1 (5 bases). Germline CDR1 is LGHDT and CDR2 is YNNKEL (reference sequence). V lost 4 bases and J lost 8, with 14 bases in between. The CDR3 contains 13 residues. CDR3 nucleotides: TGTGCCAGCAGCCTAGGCAGGGATGGAGGCTACACCTTC. This gives the protein CASSLGRDGGYTF.

This clonotype was detected ten times or more. This sequence joins TRBV6-1 and TRBJ2-5; no reliable D call. V lost 6 bases, J lost 4 bases, and 6 bases lay in between. CDR1 MNHNS and CDR2 SASEGT come from the germline V gene. This CDR3 has 11 amino acids. The DNA of the CDR3 is TGTGCCAGCAGACGAGGAGAGACCCAGTACTTC. Translation gives CASRRGETQYF.

The chain has TRBV29-1 and TRBJ2-5, with 10 bases identical to TRBD2. The length of the CDR3 is 15 residues. Per the germline V gene, CDR1 is SQVTM and CDR2 is ANQGSEA. V was clipped by 3 bases and J by 5 bases; unmatched bases: 9. The CDR3 DNA follows: TGCAGCGTTGAGGGGGCTAGCGGGAGTTCGGAGACCCAGTACTTC. Its translation: CSVEGASGSSETQYF.

This clonotype has a count of ten or more. This chain connects TRBV6-2 or TRBV6-3 to TRBJ2-7, with no clear D. Germline V gene sequence: CDR1 MNHEY, CDR2 SVGEGT. The CDR3 runs 14 residues. With 2 bases removed from V and 2 bases from J, the gap between germline ends came to 10 bases. The CDR3 spells CASSYPDMAYEQYF. The CDR3, as DNA: TGTGCCAGCAGTTACCCCGACATGGCCTACGAGCAGTACTTC.

This clonotype has more than one count but fewer than ten. The CDR3 DNA follows: TGTGCCAGCAGCAGTCGGAGCTCCTACGAGCAGTACTTC. Encoded protein: CASSSRSSYEQYF. The V gene is TRBV7-9, the J gene TRBJ2-7; no reliable D call. V gave up 5 bases and J gave up 0 bases, with 8 bases separating them. Germline V lookup: CDR1 SEHNR, CDR2 FQNEAQ (reference sequence). The CDR3 sequence is 13 residues long.

The J gene is TRBJ2-2, the V gene TRBV3-1, with D tentatively TRBD2 (5 bases). V was clipped by 4 bases and J by 6 bases, with 18 bases between them. The CDR3 consists of 16 residues. The V gene's germline CDR1 is LGHDT and CDR2 YNNKEL (reference sequence). CDR3 nucleotide sequence: TGTGCCAGCAGCCCTCATGTAGGGAGAACGCCCGGGGAGCTGTTTTTT. It specifies CASSPHVGRTPGELFF.

At least ten counts were recorded for this clonotype. This chain joins TRBV2 and TRBJ2-1, with unresolved D. The CDR3 loop spans 14 amino acids. V lost 3 bases to trimming and J lost 1 base, with 7 bases between them. Germline V lookup: CDR1 SNHLY, CDR2 FYNNEI. CDR3 in amino acids: CASSELESYNEQFF. The CDR3 nucleotides read TGTGCCAGCAGTGAGTTGGAGTCCTACAATGAGCAGTTCTTC.

This clonotype was detected many times. J is TRBJ2-3 and V is TRBV5-1; the D gene could be TRBD1 or TRBD2 (5 bases each). Germline V gene data show CDR1 as SGHRS and CDR2 as YFSETQ. This CDR3 is 14 amino acids long. V lost 0 bases and J 8 bases, leaving 13 bases between the germline ends. CDR3 amino acids: CASSLEGTQGTQYF. The CDR3 DNA sequence: TGCGCCAGCAGCTTGGAAGGGACCCAAGGTACGCAGTATTTT.

This clonotype was seen repeatedly, ten times or more. The chain carries TRBV7-9 and TRBJ2-1, with TRBD2 as a possible D gene (5 bases). V lost 1 base and J 6 bases, leaving 13 bases between the germline ends. CDR3 length: 15 residues. Germline lookup yields CDR1 SEHNR and CDR2 FQNEAQ (reference sequence). This CDR3 is CASSLVRGEGNEQFF. The CDR3 nucleotides are TGTGCCAGCAGCTTAGTACGGGGAGAGGGCAATGAGCAGTTCTTC.

This clonotype has a handful of counts. A clone one base away is much larger, so this may be a read error. This chain joins TRBV28 and TRBJ2-3; tentatively, D is TRBD1 (5 bases). The CDR3 runs to 14 residues. Germline V lookup: CDR1 MDHEN, CDR2 SYDVKM. The CDR3 DNA reads TGTGCCAGCAACCCCCCCCAAGGGGCAGATGCGCAGTATTTT. This sequence encodes CASNPPQGADAQYF.

V is TRBV5-6 and J is TRBJ1-4; 7 nucleotides align to TRBD1. The J segment lost 3 bases and the V segment lost 1 base, leaving 6 bases of the junction unmatched. Germline CDR1 is SGHDT and CDR2 is YYEEEE. This CDR3 is built from 16 residues. In DNA form, the CDR3 reads TGTGCCAGCAGCTTGAAGGTGGGGACAGCTAATGAAAAACTGTTTTTT. This translates into CASSLKVGTANEKLFF.

This clonotype has a handful of counts. The V and J genes are TRBV18 and TRBJ1-2; D remains unclear. With 3 bases removed from V and 1 base from J, the gap between germline ends came to 6 bases. Germline V gene sequence: CDR1 KGHSH, CDR2 LQKENI. This CDR3 is 13 amino acids long. The DNA of the CDR3 is TGTGCCAGCTCACCTGCAGATAACTATGGCTACACCTTC. Residues: CASSPADNYGYTF.

Many counts were recorded for this clonotype. The rearrangement joins TRBV6-5 to TRBJ1-1; D is possibly TRBD1 (6 bases). The V end was cut by 2 bases, the J end by 1 base, with 14 bases between. The CDR3 spans 16 residues. Germline V gene lookup returns CDR1 MNHEY and CDR2 SVGAGI. This chain's CDR3 is CASSYTETGTNTEAFF. CDR3 DNA sequence: TGTGCCAGCAGTTACACCGAGACAGGCACGAACACTGAAGCTTTCTTT.

This chain connects TRBV28 to TRBJ1-5, with D maybe TRBD1 (6 bases). This CDR3 comprises 12 residues. Germline V gives CDR1 MDHEN, CDR2 SYDVKM. With 7 bases removed from V and 11 bases from J, the gap between germline ends came to 15 bases. The CDR3 bases are TGTGCCAGCACAAAAGGGGGATCAGCCCAGCATTTT. It specifies CASTKGGSAQHF. The variable domain in full, completed from reference TRBV28 and TRBJ1-5, reads DVKVTQSSRYLVKRTGEKVFLECVQDMDHENMFWYRQDPGLGLRLIYFSYDVKMKEKGDIPEGYSVSREKKERFSLILESASTNQTSMYLCASTKGGSAQHFGDGTRLSIL.

This clonotype was found many times. The chain is built from TRBV19 and TRBJ2-7; D gene unclear. Deletions cut 5 bases from V and 5 bases from J, with 16 bases between. The germline CDR1 and CDR2 sequences are LNHDA and SQIVND (reference sequence). This CDR3 comprises 14 residues. The CDR3 nucleotides read TGTGCCAGTAGTGAAGGTAGGGCCTCTAACGAGCAGTACTTC. This gives the protein CASSEGRASNEQYF. The whole variable domain, remainder taken from reference TRBV19 and TRBJ2-7, is DGGITQSPKYLFRKEGQNVTLSCEQNLNHDAMYWYRQDPGQGLRLIYYSQIVNDFQKGDIAEGYSVSREKKESFPLTVTSAQKNPTAFYLCASSEGRASNEQYFGPGTRLTVT.

This clonotype was found many times. The chain couples TRBV3-1 to TRBJ1-1; 8 bases are a match to TRBD1. V shed 0 bases and J 0 bases; nucleotides not matched to a gene: 3. Germline V gives CDR1 LGHDT, CDR2 YNNKEL (reference sequence). There are 16 residues in the CDR3. The CDR3: CASSQDDRGMNTEAFF. DNA of the CDR3: TGTGCCAGCAGCCAAGATGACAGGGGAATGAACACTGAAGCTTTCTTT.

The chain recombines TRBV2 with TRBJ2-7; D possibly corresponds to TRBD1 (6 bases). The CDR3 loop spans 14 amino acids. Deletions cut 8 bases from V and 7 bases from J, with 21 bases between. Germline loops: CDR1 SNHLY, CDR2 FYNNEI. The DNA for the CDR3 is TGTGCCAGCGCTCCCGACAGGACTTTTGGGGAGCAGTACTTC. Translating gives CASAPDRTFGEQYF.

This clonotype showed up many times. The rearrangement uses TRBV12-3 or TRBV12-4 and TRBJ2-3; TRBD2 is a possible D gene (6 bases). The germline V and J ends were trimmed by 7 bases and 0 bases, with 14 bases remaining between them. The CDR3 has 15 residues. CDR3 amino acids: CASTQAGPSTDTQYF. CDR3 coding DNA: TGTGCCAGCACCCAGGCGGGACCGAGCACAGATACGCAGTATTTT.

About this clonotype: The junction differs from germline at one of its ends, possibly a read error. CDR3 amino acids: CASSLAHRADF. The DNA of the CDR3 is TGTGCCAGCAGCCTAGCTCATCGGGCAGACTTC. This chain links TRBV6-4 with TRBJ2-7; possibly TRBD2 for D (5 bases). CDR1 and CDR2 (germline): MRHNA, SNTAGT. This CDR3 contains 11 residues.

The rearrangement links TRBV7-2 to TRBJ2-1; D not certain. This CDR3 is 16 amino acids long. Germline assignment: CDR1 SGHTA and CDR2 FQGNSA. Trimming cost V 1 base and J 0 bases, with 10 bases left between them. The CDR3 sequence: CASSLEGKSSYNEQFF. The DNA of the CDR3 is TGTGCCAGCAGCTTAGAAGGGAAAAGCTCCTACAATGAGCAGTTCTTC.

The CDR3 is CASSQEKYTEAFF. CDR3 DNA: TGCGCCAGCAGCCAAGAAAAATACACTGAAGCTTTCTTT. This chain links TRBV4-1 with TRBJ1-1, with unresolved D. Trimming shortened V by 0 bases and J by 3 bases, and 5 bases separated the two germline ends. Germline V lookup: CDR1 MGHRA, CDR2 YSYEKL. This CDR3 is built from 13 residues.

J is TRBJ2-7 and V is TRBV5-4; possibly TRBD1 or TRBD2 for D (5 bases each). Trimming took 0 bases from V and 6 from J, leaving 16 bases between them. The CDR3 runs to 15 residues. The germline V gene encodes CDR1 SGHNT and CDR2 YYREEE (reference sequence). The CDR3 loop reads CASSLEGTVGSEQYF. CDR3 sequence (DNA): TGTGCCAGCAGCTTGGAGGGGACCGTAGGGTCCGAGCAGTACTTC.